The T cell receptor (beta chain) under discussion was sequenced for a study of cytomegalovirus exposure and HLA in healthy donors. Study observations and caveats: That first-cohort TCR clusters tended to co-occur in the roughly 130 validation repertoires was found in a later analysis.

Of note for this clone: Its antigen remains unidentified. Compared with germline, one end of the junction differs, possibly owing to a read error.

Sequencing was performed with immunoSEQ multiplex PCR; in TCRdb, only in-frame clones are kept and a portion is missing. The table includes approximately 160,000 clones, 91% detected once. The donors were members of the validation cohort, which comprised under 150 subjects and was separate from the first cohort of around 700 subjects. CDR3 length: 15 amino acids. Germline V gene sequence: CDR1 MNHEY, CDR2 SMNVEV (reference sequence). The receptor was derived from a woman in her late teens or twenties in good health and CMV-seropositive. Sequencing was performed on PBMCs. This chain uses TRBV27 with TRBJ2-3, with 8 bases identical to TRBD1. The CDR3 nucleotides read TGTGCCAGCAGTTTATGGACAGGGAGCACGGATACGCAGTATTTT. Translating gives CASSLWTGSTDTQYF.